The rows below give T cell receptor beta chains drawn from one sample of a study of naive and memory T cell subsets. Using its own MiXCR run on the UMI-ligation and nested PCR reads, TCRdb lists one record per CDR3 protein. The sample has 15,000 to 20,000 distinct CDR3 sequences; 8.5% to 9.5% are singletons. Sequencing used central memory CD8+ T cells from blood. The receptors were sampled from a human donor in good health. CDR3s include the opening cysteine and the closing phenylalanine or tryptophan. Each record gives: J gene, D gene, V gene, clone size, CDR3 protein, CDR3 DNA. D genes are given only for firm matches. Rows give clone size only sometimes, using once, few, many, or a class for an expanded clone.

J gene: TRBJ1-1; D gene: .; V gene: TRBV30; clone size: medium-sized; CDR3 protein: CASNSRGDRVNTEAFF; CDR3 DNA: TGTGCCTCCAACTCAAGGGGGGATCGGGTGAACACTGAAGCTTTCTTT
J gene: TRBJ1-1; D gene: .; V gene: TRBV9; clone size: many; CDR3 protein: CASSVGFGGGRSSEAFF; CDR3 DNA: TGTGCCAGCAGCGTAGGGTTTGGAGGCGGGAGGTCGTCTGAAGCTTTCTTT
J gene: TRBJ2-5; D gene: TRBD1; V gene: TRBV2; clone size: medium-sized; CDR3 protein: CASLRDRGETQYF; CDR3 DNA: TGTGCCAGCCTCCGGGACAGGGGAGAGACCCAGTACTTC
J gene: TRBJ2-2; D gene: .; V gene: TRBV6-2/TRBV6-3; clone size: many; CDR3 protein: CASSYGDLESGELFF; CDR3 DNA: TGTGCCAGCAGTTACGGGGATTTGGAGTCTGGGGAGCTGTTTTTT
J gene: TRBJ1-1; D gene: .; V gene: TRBV2; clone size: .; CDR3 protein: CASSEIGFGQGEAFF; CDR3 DNA: TGTGCCAGCAGTGAAATAGGTTTTGGTCAGGGGGAAGCTTTCTTT
J gene: TRBJ1-6; D gene: TRBD1; V gene: TRBV7-9; clone size: many; CDR3 protein: CASSVTGGGSSYNSPLHF; CDR3 DNA: TGTGCCAGCAGCGTAACAGGGGGCGGGAGCTCCTATAATTCACCCCTCCACTTT
J gene: TRBJ2-7; D gene: .; V gene: TRBV6-5; clone size: many; CDR3 protein: CASSYNEGADEQYF; CDR3 DNA: TGTGCCAGCAGTTACAATGAAGGGGCGGACGAGCAGTACTTC
J gene: TRBJ1-2; D gene: .; V gene: TRBV12-3/TRBV12-4; clone size: few; CDR3 protein: CASSVREGRGYTF; CDR3 DNA: TGTGCCAGCAGCGTCCGCGAAGGTCGTGGCTACACCTTC
J gene: TRBJ2-1; D gene: .; V gene: TRBV12-3/TRBV12-4; clone size: many; CDR3 protein: CASASYEQFF; CDR3 DNA: TGTGCCAGCGCCTCCTATGAGCAGTTCTTC
J gene: TRBJ2-1; D gene: TRBD2; V gene: TRBV5-6; clone size: .; CDR3 protein: CASSPGLAGGRQFF; CDR3 DNA: TGTGCCAGCAGCCCGGGACTAGCGGGGGGACGGCAGTTCTTC
J gene: TRBJ1-1; D gene: .; V gene: TRBV24-1; clone size: many; CDR3 protein: CATSGQPPDTEAFF; CDR3 DNA: TGTGCCACCAGTGGTCAGCCTCCGGACACTGAAGCTTTCTTT
J gene: TRBJ1-3; D gene: .; V gene: TRBV11-1; clone size: .; CDR3 protein: CASSQPSGNTIYF; CDR3 DNA: TGTGCCAGCAGCCAACCCTCTGGAAACACCATATATTTT
J gene: TRBJ2-7; D gene: TRBD2; V gene: TRBV7-9; clone size: many; CDR3 protein: CASRQLAGELEYF; CDR3 DNA: TGTGCCAGCAGGCAACTAGCGGGGGAGTTGGAGTACTTC
J gene: TRBJ1-4; D gene: .; V gene: TRBV12-3/TRBV12-4; clone size: few; CDR3 protein: CASRPGPYEKLFF; CDR3 DNA: TGTGCCAGCAGGCCAGGGCCTTATGAAAAACTGTTTTTT
J gene: TRBJ1-1; D gene: .; V gene: TRBV7-8; clone size: many; CDR3 protein: CASGGSEEWGTEAFF; CDR3 DNA: TGTGCCAGCGGGGGATCGGAAGAGTGGGGCACTGAAGCTTTCTTT